These 6 T cell receptor beta chains originate from one sample sequenced in a study. TCRdb reanalysed the RT-PCR reads using MiXCR and keeps one entry per CDR3 protein. The sample contains 550,000 to 750,000 distinct CDR3 sequences, over 12% of which appear only once. Sequencing was done on a sample of memory CD4+ T cells from blood. These receptors all stem from a female donor in good health, serving as a healthy control.

This clonotype was observed many times. V usage is TRBV29-1 and J usage is TRBJ2-5; the D is unclear. V was shortened by 6 bases and J by 1 base, with 3 bases between the two germline ends. CDR3 length: 10 amino acids. Looked up from germline, CDR1 is SQVTM and CDR2 is ANQGSEA. CDR3 nucleotide sequence: TGCAGCGTAGCCCAAGAGACCCAGTACTTC. Translating gives CSVAQETQYF.

This chain links TRBV7-6 with TRBJ2-1; TRBD2 is a possible D gene (6 bases). V gave up 5 bases and J gave up 4 bases, with 18 bases separating them. The CDR3 spans 16 residues. From germline, CDR1 is SGHVS and CDR2 FNYEAQ. The CDR3 sequence: CASSPRIAELYNEQFF. The CDR3 coding sequence is TGTGCCAGCAGCCCTCGAATAGCGGAACTTTACAATGAGCAGTTCTTC.

This clonotype was counted at least ten times. V and J are TRBV29-1 and TRBJ2-7, with 11 bases aligning to TRBD2. Trimming cost V 7 bases and J 4 bases; bases outside gene matches: 12. This CDR3 region has 15 residues. Germline CDR1 reads SQVTM; CDR2 reads ANQGSEA. DNA of the CDR3: TGCAGCGCCGGAACCCTAGCGGGAGGAAGGTACGAGCAGTACTTC. Its translation: CSAGTLAGGRYEQYF.

This clonotype showed up many times. This sequence joins TRBV9 and TRBJ1-1, with D perhaps matching TRBD1 (5 bases). The ends were cut back, 0 bases at V and 6 bases at J, with 9 bases in the middle. The CDR3 totals 13 residues. In germline, CDR1 is SGDLS, CDR2 YYNGEE. In DNA form, the CDR3 reads TGTGCCAGCAGCGTAGCTGGGGGAGCTGAAGCTTTCTTT. This codes for CASSVAGGAEAFF.

CDR3 amino acids: CASSARLAGGPMETQYF. CDR3 bases: TGTGCCAGCAGCGCTCGACTAGCGGGAGGGCCTATGGAGACCCAGTACTTC. The rearrangement joins TRBV11-2 to TRBJ2-5, with 14 nucleotides matching TRBD2. Germline CDR1 and CDR2: SGHAT and FQNNGV. V dropped 5 bases and J dropped 5; count of bases not matched to a gene: 10. CDR3 length: 17 residues.

The chain has TRBV12-3 or TRBV12-4 and TRBJ2-2; the D is unclear. V lost 5 bases and J lost 3, with 7 bases in between. The CDR3 runs to 13 residues. CDR3 in amino acids: CASSTPYTGELFF. The CDR3 bases are TGTGCCAGCAGTACCCCGTACACCGGGGAGCTGTTTTTT.